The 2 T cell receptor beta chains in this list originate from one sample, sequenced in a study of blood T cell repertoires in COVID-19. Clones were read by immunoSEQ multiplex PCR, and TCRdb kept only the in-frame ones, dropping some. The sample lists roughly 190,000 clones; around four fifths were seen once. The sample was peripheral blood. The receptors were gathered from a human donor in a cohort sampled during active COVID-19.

The CDR3 spells CATRTELNTEAFF. The CDR3 DNA sequence: TGCGCCACTAGGACAGAACTGAACACTGAAGCTTTCTTT. V is TRBV5-1 and J is TRBJ1-1, with D possibly being TRBD1 (6 bases). The germline V gene encodes CDR1 SGHRS and CDR2 YFSETQ. V was cut by 9 bases and J by 0 bases, with 12 bases left in between. The CDR3 has 13 residues.

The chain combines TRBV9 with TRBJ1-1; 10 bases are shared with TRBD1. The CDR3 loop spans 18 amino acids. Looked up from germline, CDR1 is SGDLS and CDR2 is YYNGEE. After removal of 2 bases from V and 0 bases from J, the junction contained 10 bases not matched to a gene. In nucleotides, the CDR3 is TGTGCCAGCAGCGTGGGAGGACAGGGGGATTGGATGAACACTGAAGCTTTCTTT. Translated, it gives CASSVGGQGDWMNTEAFF.